This T cell receptor (beta chain) was captured in a study of naive and memory T cell subsets (dated by TCRdb to about 2017). Study-level background: In the figure summarizing the skin biopsy and whole blood samples, approximately ten blood donors, 7 tuberculin skin test biopsies and 3 saline control biopsies were reported. PCR2 was typically a SYBR Green qPCR stopped at a set threshold; low-input samples could instead use end-point PCR (approximately 6 cycles). The paper as a whole reports these results and caveats: The RNA-based method was acknowledged as potentially sensitive to TCR transcript changes with T cell activation and differentiation.

Using 3' ligation of a UMI-containing oligonucleotide to TCR cDNA, the study laid out a robust and sensitive protocol to amplify, sequence and analyze TCRs. Whole blood analysis involved drawing more than 2 ml of peripheral blood from adult healthy volunteers into Tempus tubes and then extracting RNA following the manufacturer's instructions. Total RNA, without cell sorting, was DNase treated with RQ1 DNase before reverse transcription, targeting about 1 to 1000 ng input. Skin biopsy and whole blood libraries were made to test pipeline robustness in samples where T cells form a minority population. For this clonotype: There is no known antigen for this receptor. Per-nucleotide qualities are absent, and no much larger clonotype sits a single base away.

From the cysteine through the phenylalanine, the CDR3 covers 15 amino acids. The read is trimmed to its CDR3 DNA, 45 bases read in frame from base 1. CDR1 SGHAT and CDR2 FQNNGV were looked up in the germline V gene. Trimming at the junction amounts to 6 bases on V and 6 bases on J, and the germline ends lie 15 bases apart. Library construction relied on 5' RACE. The ligated cDNA was amplified by four rounds of PCR, in which nested alpha and beta constant region primers were used together with the SP2 primer. For the blood and skin samples, reverse transcription of TCR RNA was done with SuperScript IV along with alpha and beta constant region primers. T4 RNA ligase 1 was used to ligate an oligonucleotide containing the Illumina SP2 primer and a UMI to the 3' end of the cDNA. The 12-nucleotide UMI was composed of two random hexamers separated by an eight-base spacer, which was included to prevent hairpin formation. From the second PCR onward, the TCR alpha and beta chain libraries were handled separately, and dual indexing was used for multiplexing. After pooling, the indexed libraries were analyzed by capillary electrophoresis and sequenced on either an Illumina MiSeq or NextSeq. PhiX DNA at about 4.5-8% was spiked into libraries to increase base diversity and improve cluster recognition. The published analysis was carried out like this. Demultiplexor extracted UMIs from read 2, combined them with read 1 TCR sequence, and split reads by sample indices. Decombinator identified V and J genes and V-J junctions and gave each TCR a five-part identifier that included V and J deletions. Collapsinator used UMIs to correct sequencing errors and PCR amplification heterogeneity, producing a UMI-based abundance for each TCR. CDR3Translator converted identifiers to nucleotide sequence, translated to amino acids, and extracted CDR3 regions using terminal motifs. After normalization to the amount of input RNA, error-corrected alpha and beta TCR counts from blood and skin were compared. TCRdb reanalyzed the raw reads on its own, using fastp at Q25 for trimming and MiXCR for clone calling, and kept in-frame beta chains. A single entry per CDR3 protein holds the most common genes and DNA from its merged rows. These V and J calls originate from TCRdb's pipeline instead of the authors' own analysis. The sample contains roughly 62,000 distinct CDR3 sequences, 6.5% to 9% of them found a single time. The ten largest clones represent over 15% of the sample.

Rearrangement joined TRBV11-2 to TRBJ1-6, with TRBD1 tentatively as D gene (6 bases match). The origin of this receptor is a female donor in good health. The DNA reads TGTGCCAGCAGTTTAACCCGACAGGTTAATTCACCCCTCCACTTT. It codes for CASSLTRQVNSPLHF.